The clone carrying this TCR beta chain was detected many times. Following RNA extraction, reverse transcription yielded cDNA that acted as the sequencing template. Measured with immunoSEQ multiplex PCR; TCRdb has only the in-frame clones, and not every one. The repertoire holds around 97,000 clones, 55% seen once, with around 10% in the top ten. This entry belongs to a study of CD8+ T cells in alopecia areata. The source material was CD4+ T cells sorted from blood. The clonotype was recovered from a human donor in good health.

The DNA for the CDR3 is TGTGCCAGCCGGGAAGGGATCTCCTACGAGCAGTACTTC. Encoded protein: CASREGISYEQYF. The chain recombines TRBV6-1 with TRBJ2-7; D is perhaps TRBD2 (5 bases). V lost 8 bases, J lost 0 bases, and 11 bases lay in between. CDR1 MNHNS and CDR2 SASEGT come from the germline V gene. The CDR3 is made up of 13 amino acids.